This T cell receptor beta chain appears in the sequencing data of a study of cytotoxic CD8 clonotypes in ibrutinib-treated CLL. General study findings and limits: Sustained-remission and progressing patients' sampling times differed. Circulating CD8+ T-cell counts were tracked by baseline clonality, which exceeded that of age-matched healthy donors.

With regard to this clone: The antigen is unknown.

There are 14 residues in the CDR3. Germline CDR1 and CDR2: MNHNS and SASEGT. V gave up 6 bases and J gave up 5 bases, with 16 bases separating them. Depths of 1 in 200,000 to 1 in 1 million T cells were the sequencing target. Libraries were prepared by immunoSEQ multiplex PCR; TCRdb keeps only in-frame clonotypes and omits some of them. In the table there are tens of thousands of clones, roughly 45% of which are singletons. The genes are TRBV6-1 and TRBJ2-5; D assignment may be TRBD1 or TRBD2 (7 bases each). The TCR sequence derives from a human donor with chronic lymphocytic leukemia. Here the sequenced sample was PBMCs, taken before ibrutinib treatment. In DNA form, the CDR3 reads TGTGCCAGCAGATTCAGGGGGAGGGATGAGACCCAGTACTTC. Encoded protein: CASRFRGRDETQYF.